One sample yielded the 13 T cell receptor beta chains listed below, sequenced in a study of cytomegalovirus exposure and HLA in healthy donors. PCR used 60 Vbeta primers and 13 Jbeta primers. The data were produced by immunoSEQ multiplex PCR, yet TCRdb's version contains in-frame clones alone and is incomplete. This sample has roughly 96,000 clones, with about four fifths found just once. The specimen sequenced was PBMCs. The source of these receptors is a female donor in good health and CMV-seropositive.

The rearrangement links TRBV4-1 to TRBJ1-3, with D possibly TRBD1 on 5 matching bases. This CDR3 contains 19 residues. Trimming pared 1 base from V and 0 bases from J, leaving 19 bases between. Germline-derived CDR1 and CDR2 are MGHRA and YSYEKL. The CDR3 here is CASSQVPGTGDVSGNTIYF. The CDR3 DNA reads as TGCGCCAGCAGCCAAGTTCCTGGGACGGGGGACGTCTCTGGAAACACCATATATTTT.

V usage is TRBV7-2 and J usage is TRBJ2-7, with 9 bases aligning to TRBD1. Germline V CDR1 and CDR2: SGHTA, FQGNSA. V dropped 2 bases and J dropped 6; count of bases not matched to a gene: 11. The CDR3 contains 16 residues. CDR3 sequence reads: CASSLIGLRQGGEQYF. CDR3 coding DNA: TGTGCCAGCAGCTTAATCGGGCTTAGACAGGGGGGCGAGCAGTACTTC.

V and J are TRBV6-1 and TRBJ1-1; D perhaps matches TRBD1 (5 bases). Looked up from germline, CDR1 is MNHNS and CDR2 is SASEGT. The ends were cut back, 0 bases at V and 11 bases at J, with 10 bases in the middle. This CDR3 region has 12 residues. The CDR3, as DNA: TGTGCCAGCAGTGAAGCTGGCCGGGGGGCTTTCTTT. Protein product: CASSEAGRGAFF.

The chain uses TRBV30 and TRBJ2-1, with D possibly matching TRBD2 (6 bases). V lost 1 base to trimming and J lost 1 base, with 14 bases between them. CDR1 is GTSNPN and CDR2 is SVGIG in the germline V gene (reference sequence). The CDR3 runs to 16 residues. Here the CDR3 reads CAWSAGDPNSYNEQFF. For the CDR3, the DNA is TGTGCCTGGAGTGCGGGGGACCCAAATTCCTACAATGAGCAGTTCTTC.

The chain joins TRBV5-1 to TRBJ2-6; D call uncertain. The CDR3 spans 14 residues. Germline CDR1 reads SGHRS; CDR2 reads YFSETQ. V dropped 4 bases and J dropped 1 base, with 6 bases sitting between them. The CDR3 sequence is CASSLQSGANVLTF. CDR3 sequence (DNA): TGCGCCAGCAGCCTCCAGTCTGGGGCCAACGTCCTGACTTTC.

The chain recombines TRBV4-1 with TRBJ2-3; D gene uncertain. CDR3 length equals 14 residues. Germline V gene sequence: CDR1 MGHRA, CDR2 YSYEKL. The V gene lost 1 base and the J gene lost 0 bases, with 5 bases spanning the gap. The CDR3: CASSQGLSTDTQYF. In DNA, the CDR3 is TGCGCCAGCAGCCAAGGACTGAGCACAGATACGCAGTATTTT.

This rearrangement joins TRBV11-2 to TRBJ2-7, with D hard to call. The germline V gene encodes CDR1 SGHAT and CDR2 FQNNGV. V was cut by 5 bases and J by 2 bases, with 13 bases left in between. This CDR3 is built from 14 residues. Here the CDR3 DNA reads TGTGCCAGCAGCACCAGCCCCAGGACCTACGAGCAGTACTTC. Protein product: CASSTSPRTYEQYF.

The gene calls are TRBV6-1 and TRBJ1-3; TRBD1 is a possible D gene (5 bases). The V gene lost 4 bases and the J gene lost 4 bases, with 14 bases spanning the gap. The CDR3 spans 15 residues. Germline CDR1 and CDR2: MNHNS and SASEGT. This chain's CDR3 is CASSVVRGDGNTIYF. DNA for the CDR3: TGTGCCAGCAGTGTGGTGCGGGGGGACGGAAACACCATATATTTT.

V usage is TRBV7-6 and J usage is TRBJ1-1; D uncertain. The CDR3 loop spans 13 amino acids. Trimming cost V 5 bases and J 0 bases, with 7 bases left between them. Germline CDR1 reads SGHVS; CDR2 reads FNYEAQ. CDR3 coding DNA: TGTGCCAGCAGCGCGGACTTGAACACTGAAGCTTTCTTT. It specifies CASSADLNTEAFF. Variable domain in full (rest from reference TRBV7-6 and TRBJ1-1): GAGVSQSPRYKVTKRGQDVALRCDPISGHVSLYWYRQALGQGPEFLTYFNYEAQQDKSGLPNDRFSAERPEGSISTLTIQRTEQRDSAMYRCASSADLNTEAFFGQGTRLTVV.

This sequence joins TRBV7-2 and TRBJ1-5; tentative D call: TRBD1 (6 bases). The CDR3 runs 14 residues. V gave up 0 bases and J gave up 6 bases, with 9 bases separating them. The germline CDR1 and CDR2 sequences are SGHTA and FQGNSA. CDR3 in amino acids: CASSLARGSQPQHF. The CDR3 nucleotides are TGTGCCAGCAGCTTAGCCAGGGGTAGTCAGCCCCAGCATTTT.

The CDR3 spells CASSLYRLTGELFF. The CDR3 DNA reads as TGTGCCAGCAGCTTATATCGACTGACCGGGGAGCTGTTTTTT. The chain couples TRBV7-2 to TRBJ2-2; no reliable D call. Germline lookup yields CDR1 SGHTA and CDR2 FQGNSA. Trimming removed 2 bases at V and 5 bases at J, with 9 bases between. This CDR3 has 14 residues.

This rearrangement joins TRBV4-3 to TRBJ2-7, with a tentative D call TRBD2 (5 bases). V lost 0 bases and J lost 5, with 14 bases in between. The CDR3 spans 15 residues. Germline CDR1 LGHNA, CDR2 YSLEER. This CDR3 is CASSQEGIAFDEQYF. The CDR3 nucleotides read TGCGCCAGCAGCCAAGAAGGAATAGCGTTCGACGAGCAGTACTTC.

The gene calls are TRBV7-9 and TRBJ2-5; 9 bases fit TRBD2. The V segment lost 3 bases and the J segment 5 bases; nucleotides outside the gene matches: 7. The CDR3 is 15 amino acids. CDR1 SEHNR and CDR2 FQNEAQ come from the germline V gene (reference sequence). The CDR3 DNA reads as TGTGCCAGCAGCTTGTTAGCGGGAGACGAGGAGACCCAGTACTTC. Its translation is CASSLLAGDEETQYF.